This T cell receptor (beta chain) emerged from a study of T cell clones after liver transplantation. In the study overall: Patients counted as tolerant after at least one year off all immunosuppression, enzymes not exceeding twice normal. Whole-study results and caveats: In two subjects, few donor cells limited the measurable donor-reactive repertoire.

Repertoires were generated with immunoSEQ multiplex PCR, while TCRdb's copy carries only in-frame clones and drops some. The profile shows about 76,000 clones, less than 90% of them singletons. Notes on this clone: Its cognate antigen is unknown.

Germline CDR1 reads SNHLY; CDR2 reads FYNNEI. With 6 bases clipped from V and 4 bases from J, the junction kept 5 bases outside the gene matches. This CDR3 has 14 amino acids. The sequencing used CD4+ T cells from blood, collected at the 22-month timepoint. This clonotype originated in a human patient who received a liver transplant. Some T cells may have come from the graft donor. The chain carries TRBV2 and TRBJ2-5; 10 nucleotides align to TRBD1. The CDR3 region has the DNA TGTGCCAGCAGCACGACAGGGGGCGTAGAGACCCAGTACTTC. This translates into CASSTTGGVETQYF.